Below, 6 T cell receptor beta chains from the same sample are listed, as sequenced in a study of CD8+CD57+ T cells in acquired aplastic anemia. The template used for profiling TCR beta VDJ and CDR3 was genomic DNA. TCRdb processed the reads anew with MiXCR; each CDR3 protein has one entry. The profile shows around 170,000 distinct CDR3 sequences, around half of them singletons. The sequenced sample was sorted CD4+, CD8+, or CD8+CD57+ T cells (not recorded which) from PBMCs. The receptors originated from a human donor in good health.

At least ten counts were recorded for this clonotype. The chain uses TRBV20-1 and TRBJ2-2, with 13 bases matching TRBD2. Germline V gene lookup returns CDR1 DFQATT and CDR2 SNEGSKA (reference sequence). J was trimmed by 5 bases and V by 6 bases; bases with no gene match: 6. The CDR3 covers 15 residues. The CDR3 loop is CSATSGRGRTGELFF. CDR3 nucleotides: TGCAGTGCAACTAGCGGGAGGGGACGAACCGGGGAGCTGTTTTTT.

This chain links TRBV19 with TRBJ1-2; a possible D gene is TRBD1 (6 bases). Looked up from germline, CDR1 is LNHDA and CDR2 is SQIVND (reference sequence). Trimming removed 2 bases from V and 5 bases from J, with 6 bases in between. This CDR3 has 12 residues. DNA for the CDR3: TGTGCCAGTAGTATAACAGGGTATGGCTACACCTTC. Translation gives CASSITGYGYTF. Filled out from reference TRBV19 and TRBJ1-2, the complete variable domain reads DGGITQSPKYLFRKEGQNVTLSCEQNLNHDAMYWYRQDPGQGLRLIYYSQIVNDFQKGDIAEGYSVSREKKESFPLTVTSAQKNPTAFYLCASSITGYGYTFGSGTRLTVV.

This clonotype has at least ten counts. The chain uses TRBV20-1 and TRBJ2-1; TRBD1 is a possible D gene (6 bases). This CDR3 is built from 13 residues. CDR1 and CDR2 from the germline V gene are DFQATT and SNEGSKA (reference sequence). Trimming left V 5 bases short and J 8 bases short, with 16 bases between. For the CDR3, the DNA is TGCAGTGCTGTGGCAGGGGCGCGCGATGAGCAGTTCTTC. It is translated as CSAVAGARDEQFF.

This clonotype appeared a few times. CDR3 loop: CSAREGSGYNEQFF. The CDR3 coding sequence is TGCAGTGCTAGAGAGGGTAGCGGGTACAATGAGCAGTTCTTC. The chain joins TRBV20-1 to TRBJ2-1, with 7 bases aligning to TRBD2. The CDR3 totals 14 residues. CDR1 DFQATT and CDR2 SNEGSKA come from the germline V gene (reference sequence). V dropped 0 bases and J dropped 4; count of bases not matched to a gene: 3.

In its sample, this clonotype was seen many times. The V gene is TRBV7-9, the J gene TRBJ2-1; 11 bases fit TRBD2. The CDR3 has 12 amino acids. V was clipped by 5 bases and J by 10 bases; unmatched bases: 1. CDR1 and CDR2 (germline): SEHNR, FQNEAQ (reference sequence). CDR3 sequence: CASSRTSGEQFF. The CDR3 DNA is TGTGCCAGCAGCCGGACTAGCGGGGAGCAGTTCTTC.

This clonotype has a single count. This chain uses TRBV9 with TRBJ2-5; a weak D match, TRBD2 (5 bases). With 2 bases removed from V and 5 bases from J, the gap between germline ends came to 10 bases. The CDR3 loop spans 13 amino acids. The germline V gene encodes CDR1 SGDLS and CDR2 YYNGEE. The CDR3 is CASSVRGEETQYF. The CDR3 DNA reads TGTGCCAGCAGCGTTCGGGGTGAGGAGACCCAGTACTTC.